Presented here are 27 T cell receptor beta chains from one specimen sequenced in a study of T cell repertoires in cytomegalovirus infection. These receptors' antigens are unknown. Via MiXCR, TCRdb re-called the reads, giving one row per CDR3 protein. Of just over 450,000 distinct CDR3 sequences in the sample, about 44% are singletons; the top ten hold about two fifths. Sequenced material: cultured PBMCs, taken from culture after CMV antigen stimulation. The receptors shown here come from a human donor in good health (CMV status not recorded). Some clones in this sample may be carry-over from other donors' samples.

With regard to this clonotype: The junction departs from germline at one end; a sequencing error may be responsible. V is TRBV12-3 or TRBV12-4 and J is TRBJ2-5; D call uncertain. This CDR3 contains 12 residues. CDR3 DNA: TGTGCCAGCAGCAAAACCGGGCCCCGAAGGGACTTC. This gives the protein CASSKTGPRRDF.

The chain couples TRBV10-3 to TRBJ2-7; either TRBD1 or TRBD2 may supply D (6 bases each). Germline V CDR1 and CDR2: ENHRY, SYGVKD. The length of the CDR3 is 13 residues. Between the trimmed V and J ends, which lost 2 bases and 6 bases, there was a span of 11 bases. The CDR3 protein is CAISEVRGGEQYF. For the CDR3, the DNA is TGTGCCATCAGTGAGGTCAGGGGAGGCGAGCAGTACTTC.

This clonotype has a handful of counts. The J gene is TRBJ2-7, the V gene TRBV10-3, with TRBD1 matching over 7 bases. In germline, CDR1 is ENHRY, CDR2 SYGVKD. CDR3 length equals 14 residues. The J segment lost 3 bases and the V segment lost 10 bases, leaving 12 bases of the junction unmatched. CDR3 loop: CATGAGTEVYEQYF. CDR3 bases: TGTGCCACCGGGGCAGGGACAGAAGTCTACGAGCAGTACTTC.

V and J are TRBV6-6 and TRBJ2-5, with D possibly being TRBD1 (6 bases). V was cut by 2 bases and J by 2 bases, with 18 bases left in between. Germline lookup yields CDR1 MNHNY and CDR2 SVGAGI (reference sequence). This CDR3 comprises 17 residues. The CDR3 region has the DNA TGTGCCAGCAGTTACAGGGTCTACGGGACACCACAAGAGACCCAGTACTTC. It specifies CASSYRVYGTPQETQYF.

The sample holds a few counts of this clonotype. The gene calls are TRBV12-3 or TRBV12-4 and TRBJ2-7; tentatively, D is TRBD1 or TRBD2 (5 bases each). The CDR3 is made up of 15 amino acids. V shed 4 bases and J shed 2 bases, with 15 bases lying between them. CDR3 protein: CASSSQGELTYEQYF. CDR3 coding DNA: TGTGCCAGCAGTTCCCAAGGGGAGTTGACCTACGAGCAGTACTTC.

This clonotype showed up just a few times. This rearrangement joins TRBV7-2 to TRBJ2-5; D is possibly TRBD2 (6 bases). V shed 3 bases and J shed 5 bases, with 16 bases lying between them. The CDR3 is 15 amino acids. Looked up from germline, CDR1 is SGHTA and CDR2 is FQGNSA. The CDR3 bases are TGTGCCAGCAGCTTCGACGGGAGAGGAGGGGAGACCCAGTACTTC. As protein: CASSFDGRGGETQYF.

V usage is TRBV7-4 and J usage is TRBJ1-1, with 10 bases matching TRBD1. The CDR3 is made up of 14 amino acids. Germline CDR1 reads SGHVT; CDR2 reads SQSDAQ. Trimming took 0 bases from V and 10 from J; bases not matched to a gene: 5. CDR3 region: CASSLADRGRRAFF. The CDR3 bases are TGTGCCAGCAGCTTAGCCGACAGGGGGCGGAGAGCTTTCTTT.

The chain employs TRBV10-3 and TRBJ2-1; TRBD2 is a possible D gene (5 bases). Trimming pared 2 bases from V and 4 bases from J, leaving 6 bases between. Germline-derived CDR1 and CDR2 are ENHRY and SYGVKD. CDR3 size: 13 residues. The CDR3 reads CAISEEGYNEQFF. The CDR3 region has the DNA TGTGCCATCAGTGAGGAGGGTTACAATGAGCAGTTCTTC.

The CDR3 bases are TGTGCCAGCAGAGGAATACGGACTAGCTCCTACAATGAGCAGTTCTTC. This translates into CASRGIRTSSYNEQFF. The chain recombines TRBV6-2 or TRBV6-3 with TRBJ2-1, with 7 positions matching TRBD2. The trim removed 6 bases at V and 0 bases at J, leaving 8 bases unmatched. The CDR3 runs to 16 residues. Germline values: CDR1 MNHEY, CDR2 SVGEGT.

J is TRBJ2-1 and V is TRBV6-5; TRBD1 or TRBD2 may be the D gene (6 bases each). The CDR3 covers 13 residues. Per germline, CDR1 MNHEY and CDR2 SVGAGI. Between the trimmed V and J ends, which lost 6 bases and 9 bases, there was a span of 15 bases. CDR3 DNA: TGTGCCAGCAGCTTACAAAAGGGGGGTGAGCAGTTCTTC. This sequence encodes CASSLQKGGEQFF.

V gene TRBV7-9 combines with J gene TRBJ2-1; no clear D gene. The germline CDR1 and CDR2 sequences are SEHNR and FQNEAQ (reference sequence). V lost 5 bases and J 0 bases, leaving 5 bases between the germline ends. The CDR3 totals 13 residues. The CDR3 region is CASSITSYNEQFF. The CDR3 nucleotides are TGTGCCAGCAGCATTACCTCCTACAATGAGCAGTTCTTC.

The CDR3 nucleotides read TGTGCCAGCAGCTCCGCCCAAGGGACAGATACGCAGTATTTT. This codes for CASSSAQGTDTQYF. J is TRBJ2-3 and V is TRBV7-6; D remains unclear. Trimming stripped 4 bases from V and 3 bases from J, with 11 bases between. The CDR3 runs to 14 residues. The germline V gene encodes CDR1 SGHVS and CDR2 FNYEAQ. Looking up the rest from reference TRBV7-6 and TRBJ2-3 gives the full variable domain: GAGVSQSPRYKVTKRGQDVALRCDPISGHVSLYWYRQALGQGPEFLTYFNYEAQQDKSGLPNDRFSAERPEGSISTLTIQRTEQRDSAMYRCASSSAQGTDTQYFGPGTRLTVL.

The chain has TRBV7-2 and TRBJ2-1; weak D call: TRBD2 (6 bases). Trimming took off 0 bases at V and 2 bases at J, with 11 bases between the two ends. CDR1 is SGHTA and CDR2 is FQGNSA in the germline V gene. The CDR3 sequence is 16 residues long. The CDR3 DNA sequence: TGTGCCAGCAGCTTAGCATGGGCGGGAACCTACAATGAGCAGTTCTTC. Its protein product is CASSLAWAGTYNEQFF.

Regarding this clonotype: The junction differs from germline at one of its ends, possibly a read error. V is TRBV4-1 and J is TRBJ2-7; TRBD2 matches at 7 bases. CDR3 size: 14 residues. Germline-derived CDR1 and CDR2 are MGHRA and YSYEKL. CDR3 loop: CASSQELAPDEQYF. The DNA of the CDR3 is TGTGCCAGCAGCCAAGAACTAGCGCCGGACGAGCAGTACTTC.

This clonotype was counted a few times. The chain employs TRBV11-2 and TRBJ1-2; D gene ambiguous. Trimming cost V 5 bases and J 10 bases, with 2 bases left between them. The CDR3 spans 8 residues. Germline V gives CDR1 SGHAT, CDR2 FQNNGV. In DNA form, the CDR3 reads TGTGCCAGCAGCCCCTACACCTTC. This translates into CASSPYTF.

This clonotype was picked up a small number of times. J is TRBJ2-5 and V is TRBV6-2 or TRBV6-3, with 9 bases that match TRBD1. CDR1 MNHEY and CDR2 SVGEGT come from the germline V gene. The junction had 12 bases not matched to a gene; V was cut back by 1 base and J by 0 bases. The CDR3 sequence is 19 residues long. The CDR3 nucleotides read TGTGCCAGCAGTTACTATCGGGACAGGGAATTAAAGTACCAAGAGACCCAGTACTTC. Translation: CASSYYRDRELKYQETQYF.

In nucleotides, the CDR3 is TGTGCCAGCAGCCCCCCGGCGGGGGGATACAATGAGCAGTTCTTC. This sequence encodes CASSPPAGGYNEQFF. The chain recombines TRBV11-2 with TRBJ2-1; 8 bases are a match to TRBD2. Trimming removed 5 bases from V and 4 bases from J; junction bases left unmatched: 7. This CDR3 contains 15 residues. Germline V gene sequence: CDR1 SGHAT, CDR2 FQNNGV.

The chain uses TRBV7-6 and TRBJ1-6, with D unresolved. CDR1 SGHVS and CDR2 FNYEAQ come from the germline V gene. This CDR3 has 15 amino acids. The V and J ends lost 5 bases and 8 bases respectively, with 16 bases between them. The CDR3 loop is CASSLRGGRDSPLHF. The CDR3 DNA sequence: TGTGCCAGCAGCCTCCGAGGAGGGAGGGATTCACCCCTCCACTTT.

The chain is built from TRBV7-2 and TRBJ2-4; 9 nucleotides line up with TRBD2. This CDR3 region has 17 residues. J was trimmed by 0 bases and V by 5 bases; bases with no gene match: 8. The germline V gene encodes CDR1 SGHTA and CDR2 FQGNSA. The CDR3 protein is CASSPTSGPLAKNIQYF. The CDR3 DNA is TGTGCCAGCAGCCCGACTAGCGGACCCTTAGCCAAAAACATTCAGTACTTC.

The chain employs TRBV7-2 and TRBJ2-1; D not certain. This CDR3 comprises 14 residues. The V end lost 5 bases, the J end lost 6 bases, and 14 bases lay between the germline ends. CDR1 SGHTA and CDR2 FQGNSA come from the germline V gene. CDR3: CASSPRPVSNEQFF. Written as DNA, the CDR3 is TGTGCCAGCAGCCCACGCCCTGTGAGCAATGAGCAGTTCTTC.

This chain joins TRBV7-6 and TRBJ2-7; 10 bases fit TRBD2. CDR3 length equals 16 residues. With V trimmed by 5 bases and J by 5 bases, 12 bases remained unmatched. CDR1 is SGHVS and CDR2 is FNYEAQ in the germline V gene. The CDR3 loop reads CASSTRASGSEDEQYF. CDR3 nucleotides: TGTGCCAGCAGCACGAGGGCTAGCGGGAGCGAAGACGAGCAGTACTTC.

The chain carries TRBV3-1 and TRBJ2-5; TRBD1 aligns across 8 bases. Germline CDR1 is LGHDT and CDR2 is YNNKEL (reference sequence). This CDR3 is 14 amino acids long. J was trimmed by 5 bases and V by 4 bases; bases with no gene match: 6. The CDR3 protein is CASSRRQGKETQYF. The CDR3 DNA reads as TGTGCCAGCAGCCGGCGACAGGGGAAGGAGACCCAGTACTTC.

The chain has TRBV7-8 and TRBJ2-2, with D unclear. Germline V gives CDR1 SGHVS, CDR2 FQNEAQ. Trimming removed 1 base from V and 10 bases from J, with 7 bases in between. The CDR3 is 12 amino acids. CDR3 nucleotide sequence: TGTGCCAGCAGCTTAGGGGGTGAGGAGCTGTTTTTT. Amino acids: CASSLGGEELFF.

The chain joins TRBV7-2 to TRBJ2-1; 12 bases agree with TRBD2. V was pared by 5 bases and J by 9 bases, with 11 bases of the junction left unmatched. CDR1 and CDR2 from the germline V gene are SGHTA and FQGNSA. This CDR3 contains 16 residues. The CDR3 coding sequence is TGTGCCAGCAGCCTGAGACTAGCGGGAGTAATCGGTGAGCAGTTCTTC. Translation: CASSLRLAGVIGEQFF.

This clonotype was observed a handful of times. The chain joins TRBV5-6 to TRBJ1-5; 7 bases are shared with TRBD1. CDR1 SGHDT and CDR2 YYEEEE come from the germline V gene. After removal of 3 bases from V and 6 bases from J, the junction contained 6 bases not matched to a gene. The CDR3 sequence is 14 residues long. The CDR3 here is CASSYRGLFQPQHF. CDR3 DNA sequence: TGTGCCAGCAGCTACAGGGGCTTGTTTCAGCCCCAGCATTTT.

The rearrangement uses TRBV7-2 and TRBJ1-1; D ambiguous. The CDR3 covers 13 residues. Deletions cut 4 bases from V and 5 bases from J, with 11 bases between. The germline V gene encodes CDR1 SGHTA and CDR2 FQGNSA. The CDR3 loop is CASSYSPGTEAFF. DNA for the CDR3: TGTGCCAGCAGCTACTCGCCTGGGACTGAAGCTTTCTTT.

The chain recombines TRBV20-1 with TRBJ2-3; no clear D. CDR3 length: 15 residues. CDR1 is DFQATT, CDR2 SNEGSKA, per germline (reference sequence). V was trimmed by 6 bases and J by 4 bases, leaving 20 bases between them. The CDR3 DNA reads TGCAGTGCGCCAACCGGCCTCGACGGCGCAGATACGCAGTATTTT. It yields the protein CSAPTGLDGADTQYF.